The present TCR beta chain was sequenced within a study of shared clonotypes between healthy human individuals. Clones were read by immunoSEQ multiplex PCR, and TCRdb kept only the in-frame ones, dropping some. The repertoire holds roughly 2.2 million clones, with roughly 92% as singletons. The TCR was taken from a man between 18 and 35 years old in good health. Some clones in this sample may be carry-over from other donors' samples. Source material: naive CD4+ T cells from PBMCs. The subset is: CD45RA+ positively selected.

The CDR3 DNA is TGTGCCAGCGACCGAAAAGGGACAGCCGCAGATACGCAGTATTTT. Protein product: CASDRKGTAADTQYF. This chain links TRBV9 with TRBJ2-3; TRBD1 matches 7 bases. Germline V gene data show CDR1 as SGDLS and CDR2 as YYNGEE. This CDR3 contains 15 residues. Trimming at V came to 7 bases and at J to 4 bases, leaving 12 bases not matched to a gene.